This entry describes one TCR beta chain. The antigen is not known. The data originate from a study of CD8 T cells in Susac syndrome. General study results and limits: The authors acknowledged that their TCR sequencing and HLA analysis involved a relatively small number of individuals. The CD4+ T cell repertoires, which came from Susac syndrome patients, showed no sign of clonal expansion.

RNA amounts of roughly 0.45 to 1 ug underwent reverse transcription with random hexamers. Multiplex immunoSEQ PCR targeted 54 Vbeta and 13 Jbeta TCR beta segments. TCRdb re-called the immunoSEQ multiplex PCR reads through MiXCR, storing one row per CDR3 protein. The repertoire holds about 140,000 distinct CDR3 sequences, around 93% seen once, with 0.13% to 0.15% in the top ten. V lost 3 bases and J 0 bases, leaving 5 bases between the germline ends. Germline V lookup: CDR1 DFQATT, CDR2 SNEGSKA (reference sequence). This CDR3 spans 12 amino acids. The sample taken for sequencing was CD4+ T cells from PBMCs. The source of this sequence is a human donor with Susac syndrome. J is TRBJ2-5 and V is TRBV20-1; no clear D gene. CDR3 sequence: CSASEHQETQYF. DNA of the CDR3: TGCAGTGCTAGTGAACACCAAGAGACCCAGTACTTC.